This entry lists 26 T cell receptor beta chains sequenced from one sample in a study of T cell repertoires in cytomegalovirus infection. TCRdb independently ran MiXCR on the reads; one entry per CDR3 protein. This table has about 180,000 distinct CDR3 sequences, around 15% appearing once. Specimen: PBMCs. These receptors were taken from a human donor in good health (CMV status not recorded). Some clones in this sample may be carry-over from other donors' samples.

This clonotype was seen at least ten times. In DNA, the CDR3 is TGTGCCAGCAGTTTATCGGGCAGGCTTGATCGAGCTTTCTTT. Protein product: CASSLSGRLDRAFF. This chain links TRBV28 with TRBJ1-1, with unresolved D. V was pared by 1 base and J by 10 bases, with 16 bases between. The CDR3 is 14 amino acids. The germline CDR1 and CDR2 sequences are MDHEN and SYDVKM.

This clonotype was seen many times. The J gene is TRBJ2-5, the V gene TRBV12-3 or TRBV12-4; TRBD2 might be the D (6 bases). This CDR3 is built from 13 residues. V shed 5 bases and J shed 4 bases, with 11 bases lying between them. The DNA for the CDR3 is TGTGCCAGCAGTGACAACGGGGGAGAGACCCAGTACTTC. Translated, it gives CASSDNGGETQYF.

The chain links TRBV29-1 to TRBJ2-7; 8 bases agree with TRBD1. J was trimmed by 5 bases and V by 7 bases; bases with no gene match: 7. Germline CDR1 is SQVTM and CDR2 is ANQGSEA. The CDR3 consists of 12 residues. This chain's CDR3 is CSAGQGLNEQYF. CDR3 nucleotides: TGCAGCGCCGGACAGGGTCTGAACGAGCAGTACTTC.

The chain joins TRBV20-1 to TRBJ1-5, with 7 bases aligning to TRBD1. The germline gives CDR1 DFQATT, CDR2 SNEGSKA (reference sequence). The ends lost 5 bases at V and 2 bases at J; junction bases unmatched: 6. The CDR3 has 14 residues. CDR3: CSAVDRAGNQPQHF. CDR3 bases: TGCAGTGCTGTCGACAGGGCGGGCAATCAGCCCCAGCATTTT.

The chain employs TRBV19 and TRBJ2-2, with 14 bases that match TRBD2. Per the germline V gene, CDR1 is LNHDA and CDR2 is SQIVND (reference sequence). Unmatched junction bases numbered 5, after V lost 4 bases and J lost 4 bases. The CDR3 runs 17 residues. CDR3 in amino acids: CASSTRLAGGPTGELFF. DNA of the CDR3: TGTGCCAGTAGTACCCGACTAGCGGGAGGGCCCACCGGGGAGCTGTTTTTT. The full variable domain, in which reference TRBV19 and TRBJ2-2 provide the parts outside the CDR3, is DGGITQSPKYLFRKEGQNVTLSCEQNLNHDAMYWYRQDPGQGLRLIYYSQIVNDFQKGDIAEGYSVSREKKESFPLTVTSAQKNPTAFYLCASSTRLAGGPTGELFFGEGSRLTVL.

The V and J genes are TRBV29-1 and TRBJ1-1; the D is unclear. CDR1 and CDR2 (germline): SQVTM, ANQGSEA. Trimming pared 5 bases from V and 1 base from J, leaving 8 bases between. The length of the CDR3 is 12 residues. CDR3 loop: CSVRQANTEAFF. The CDR3 DNA reads as TGCAGCGTTCGGCAGGCGAACACTGAAGCTTTCTTT.

This clonotype was seen repeatedly, ten times or more. The chain is built from TRBV4-1 and TRBJ1-5; the D gene is possibly TRBD1 (6 bases). The V and J ends lost 1 base and 2 bases respectively, with 9 bases between them. Per the germline V gene, CDR1 is MGHRA and CDR2 is YSYEKL. The CDR3 runs 15 residues. As DNA, the CDR3 is TGCGCCAGCAGCCAAGTTCCAGGGGGCAATCAGCCCCAGCATTTT. This sequence encodes CASSQVPGGNQPQHF.

The sample holds many counts of this clonotype. This sequence joins TRBV12-3 or TRBV12-4 and TRBJ1-5; no clear D gene. The V end lost 3 bases, the J end lost 6 bases, and 12 bases lay between the germline ends. The CDR3 covers 14 residues. The CDR3 sequence is CASSLSALTQPQHF. The CDR3 DNA reads TGTGCCAGCAGTTTGTCGGCATTGACTCAGCCCCAGCATTTT.

In its sample, this clonotype was seen many times. The V call is TRBV2, the J call TRBJ2-1, with 10 bases fitting TRBD2. The CDR3 contains 15 residues. After removal of 10 bases from V and 3 bases from J, the junction contained 9 bases not matched to a gene. Germline loops: CDR1 SNHLY, CDR2 FYNNEI. CDR3 nucleotide sequence: TGTGCCATCAAACCGAGCGGGGGGGACTACAATGAGCAGTTCTTC. Translated, it gives CAIKPSGGDYNEQFF.

This clonotype was found many times. The chain links TRBV14 to TRBJ1-2; D gene uncertain. Germline V gives CDR1 SGHDN, CDR2 FVKESK. V lost 1 base and J lost 5, with 11 bases in between. This CDR3 has 14 amino acids. The CDR3 region has the DNA TGTGCCAGCAGCCAAGGAGGCGAATTTTATGGCTACACCTTC. Residues: CASSQGGEFYGYTF. The variable domain in full, completed from reference TRBV14 and TRBJ1-2, reads EAGVTQFPSHSVIEKGQTVTLRCDPISGHDNLYWYRRVMGKEIKFLLHFVKESKQDESGMPNNRFLAERTGGTYSTLKVQPAELEDSGVYFCASSQGGEFYGYTFGSGTRLTVV.

The chain combines TRBV7-6 with TRBJ2-3, with 7 bases identical to TRBD1. The CDR3 length is 15 residues. CDR1 is SGHVS, CDR2 FNYEAQ, per germline. V dropped 2 bases and J dropped 2; count of bases not matched to a gene: 4. The CDR3 DNA sequence: TGTGCCAGCAGCTTACCCGGGACAGCCACAGATACGCAGTATTTT. Translation gives CASSLPGTATDTQYF.

This clonotype was seen ten or more times. V and J are TRBV5-6 and TRBJ2-7; D is uncertain. Germline CDR1 is SGHDT and CDR2 is YYEEEE. V lost 6 bases to trimming and J lost 3 bases, with 16 bases between them. The CDR3 is made up of 14 amino acids. CDR3 region: CASTTGSLHYEQYF. The CDR3 DNA is TGTGCCAGCACTACCGGCAGCTTGCACTACGAGCAGTACTTC.

V gene TRBV13 combines with J gene TRBJ1-2, with D unclear. This CDR3 contains 12 residues. Per the germline V gene, CDR1 is PRHDT and CDR2 is FYEKMQ (reference sequence). V was pared by 1 base and J by 8 bases, with 8 bases between. In DNA, the CDR3 is TGTGCCAGCAGCTTAGATCCCGCCGGCTACACCTTC. It yields the protein CASSLDPAGYTF. Looking up the rest from reference TRBV13 and TRBJ1-2 gives the full variable domain: AAGVIQSPRHLIKEKRETATLKCYPIPRHDTVYWYQQGPGQDPQFLISFYEKMQSDKGSIPDRFSAQQFSDYHSELNMSSLELGDSALYFCASSLDPAGYTFGSGTRLTVV.

This clonotype was found many times. The rearrangement joins TRBV12-3 or TRBV12-4 to TRBJ2-1; maybe TRBD2 (6 bases). The CDR3 is 14 amino acids. V gave up 4 bases and J gave up 0 bases, with 7 bases separating them. The CDR3 DNA follows: TGTGCCAGCAGTTCCGGGAGCTCCTACAATGAGCAGTTCTTC. This translates into CASSSGSSYNEQFF.

This clonotype has a handful of counts. The CDR3 loop is CASSLGSAYEQYF. The CDR3 coding sequence is TGTGCCAGCAGCTTAGGTTCAGCCTACGAGCAGTACTTC. The chain uses TRBV7-8 and TRBJ2-7, with D uncertain. Trimming took off 1 base at V and 2 bases at J, with 6 bases between the two ends. Germline CDR1 and CDR2: SGHVS and FQNEAQ. The CDR3 extends over 13 amino acids.

The chain combines TRBV9 with TRBJ1-5, with D unclear. CDR1 is SGDLS, CDR2 YYNGEE, per germline. Trimming cost V 2 bases and J 0 bases, with 6 bases left between them. The CDR3 sequence is 14 residues long. In nucleotides, the CDR3 is TGTGCCAGCAGCGTCAAAGATAGCAATCAGCCCCAGCATTTT. It translates to CASSVKDSNQPQHF.

There are many counts of this clonotype. The chain carries TRBV7-2 and TRBJ1-5, with 9 bases fitting TRBD1. Germline V gene sequence: CDR1 SGHTA, CDR2 FQGNSA. V dropped 5 bases and J dropped 4; count of bases not matched to a gene: 6. This CDR3 is 15 amino acids long. The CDR3 spells CASSPAGTGNQPQHF. DNA for the CDR3: TGTGCCAGCAGCCCGGCCGGGACAGGGAATCAGCCCCAGCATTTT.

In its sample, this clonotype was seen many times. This rearrangement joins TRBV7-2 to TRBJ1-1; D remains unclear. The CDR3 extends over 15 amino acids. Germline V CDR1 and CDR2: SGHTA, FQGNSA. The V gene lost 1 base and the J gene lost 0 bases, with 9 bases spanning the gap. The CDR3 coding sequence is TGTGCCAGCAGCTTAGTGCGGGCATTGAACACTGAAGCTTTCTTT. Protein product: CASSLVRALNTEAFF.

The chain couples TRBV20-1 to TRBJ1-1; tentative D call: TRBD1 (5 bases). The V end lost 6 bases, the J end lost 0 bases, and 11 bases lay between the germline ends. In germline, CDR1 is DFQATT, CDR2 SNEGSKA (reference sequence). The CDR3 length is 13 residues. The CDR3 is CSARDSVNTEAFF. CDR3 nucleotides: TGCAGTGCCAGGGACTCAGTGAACACTGAAGCTTTCTTT.

This clonotype turned up a few times. The chain uses TRBV14 and TRBJ2-3, with D unresolved. Germline V gene data show CDR1 as SGHDN and CDR2 as FVKESK. The CDR3 sequence is 12 residues long. V dropped 4 bases and J dropped 6 bases, with 8 bases sitting between them. CDR3 loop: CASSRLTDTQYF. Here the CDR3 DNA reads TGTGCCAGCAGCCGATTAACGGATACGCAGTATTTT.

V gene TRBV9 combines with J gene TRBJ1-1; TRBD1 agrees at 9 bases. Germline CDR1 reads SGDLS; CDR2 reads YYNGEE. The V gene end was trimmed by 3 bases and the J gene end by 3 bases; junction bases not matched to a gene: 6. CDR3 size: 15 residues. CDR3 sequence reads: CASSARQGGYTEAFF. In DNA, the CDR3 is TGTGCCAGCAGCGCCCGACAGGGGGGATACACTGAAGCTTTCTTT.

In its sample, this clonotype was seen many times. The CDR3 nucleotides read TGTGCCAGCAGTTCCAAGAGAGGGATTATGAACACTGAAGCTTTCTTT. This gives the protein CASSSKRGIMNTEAFF. J is TRBJ1-1 and V is TRBV12-3 or TRBV12-4, with D unresolved. V lost 4 bases and J lost 0, with 15 bases in between. CDR3 length equals 16 residues.

The gene calls are TRBV12-3 or TRBV12-4 and TRBJ2-1; 7 bases match TRBD2. With V trimmed by 3 bases and J by 6 bases, 5 bases remained unmatched. The length of the CDR3 is 14 residues. The CDR3 protein is CASSFQRTSNEQFF. In DNA form, the CDR3 reads TGTGCCAGCAGTTTCCAACGGACTAGCAATGAGCAGTTCTTC.

This clonotype was seen many times. V usage is TRBV7-2 and J usage is TRBJ2-1; D is unclear. The V gene lost 5 bases and the J gene lost 3 bases, with 11 bases spanning the gap. Per the germline V gene, CDR1 is SGHTA and CDR2 is FQGNSA. This CDR3 spans 14 amino acids. The CDR3 coding sequence is TGTGCCAGCAGCCCCCGAGGTTTCTACAATGAGCAGTTCTTC. This codes for CASSPRGFYNEQFF.

V gene TRBV12-3 or TRBV12-4 combines with J gene TRBJ1-1; D uncertain. The CDR3 is 12 residues long. V lost 3 bases, J lost 6 bases, and 8 bases lay in between. CDR3 sequence reads: CASSLSLAEAFF. The DNA of the CDR3 is TGTGCCAGCAGTTTGTCGCTAGCTGAAGCTTTCTTT.

This clonotype was seen a handful of times. The J gene is TRBJ1-5, the V gene TRBV5-6; D is ambiguous. The germline V gene encodes CDR1 SGHDT and CDR2 YYEEEE. The CDR3 spans 16 residues. With 0 bases removed from V and 1 base from J, the gap between germline ends came to 11 bases. The CDR3, as DNA: TGTGCCAGCAGCTTGGCGGGCGCTGGAAGCAATCAGCCCCAGCATTTT. Translating gives CASSLAGAGSNQPQHF.